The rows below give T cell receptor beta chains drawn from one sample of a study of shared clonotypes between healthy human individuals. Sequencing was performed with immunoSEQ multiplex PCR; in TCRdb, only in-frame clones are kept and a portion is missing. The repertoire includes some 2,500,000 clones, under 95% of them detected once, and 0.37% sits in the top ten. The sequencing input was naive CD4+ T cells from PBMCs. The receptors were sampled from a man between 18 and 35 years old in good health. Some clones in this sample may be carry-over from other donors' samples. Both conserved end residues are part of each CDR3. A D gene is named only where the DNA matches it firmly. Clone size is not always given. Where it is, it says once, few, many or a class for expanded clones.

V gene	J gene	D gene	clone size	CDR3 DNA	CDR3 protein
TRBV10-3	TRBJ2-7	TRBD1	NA	TGTGCCAGCAGTTACACCGGGACAGGATCCCTGGAGCAGTACTTC	CASSYTGTGSLEQYF
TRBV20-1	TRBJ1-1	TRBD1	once	TGCAGTGAGGGGGCGGGCACTGAAGCTTTCTTT	CSEGAGTEAFF
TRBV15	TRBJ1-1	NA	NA	TGTGCCACCAGCAGAGTACAAGGAACTGAAGCTTTCTTT	CATSRVQGTEAFF
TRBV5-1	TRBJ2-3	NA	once	TGCGCCAGCAGCTTGGGGGTCCCTCGCACAGATACGCAGTATTTT	CASSLGVPRTDTQYF
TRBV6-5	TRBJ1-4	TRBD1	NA	TGTGCCAGCAGCCTCCGACAGGGCCGCGGGGAAAAACTGTTTTTT	CASSLRQGRGEKLFF
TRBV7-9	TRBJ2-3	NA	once	TGTGCCAGCAGCTTACACCGGGAGTTCACAGATACGCAGTATTTT	CASSLHREFTDTQYF
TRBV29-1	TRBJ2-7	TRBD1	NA	TGCAGCGTTGAGAAGACAGGGGGCGAAGAGTACGAGCAGTACTTC	CSVEKTGGEEYEQYF
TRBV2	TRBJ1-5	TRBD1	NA	TGTGCCAGCAGGCAGACAGGGGGTGGTCAGCCCCAGCATTTT	CASRQTGGGQPQHF
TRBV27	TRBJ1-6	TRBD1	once	TGTGCCAGCAGTTCCCGGGACAGATTTTGGTCACCCCTCCACTTT	CASSSRDRFWSPLHF
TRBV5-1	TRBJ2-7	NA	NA	TGCGCCAGCAGTTGCTGGCAGTACTTC	CASSCWQYF
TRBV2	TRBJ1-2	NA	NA	TGTGCCAGCAGTGAAAGGACAGATAACAATATCTTC	CASSERTDNNIF
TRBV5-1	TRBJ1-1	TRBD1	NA	TGCGCCAGCAGCGAGACAGGGGGCCTCACTGAAGCTTTCTTT	CASSETGGLTEAFF
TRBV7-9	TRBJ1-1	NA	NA	TGTGCCAGCAGCTTAGCGACAGGTGTGTGGGCTTTCTTT	CASSLATGVWAFF
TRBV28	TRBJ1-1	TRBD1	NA	TGTGCCAGCAGGGATACAGGGGGAACTGAAGCTTTCTTT	CASRDTGGTEAFF
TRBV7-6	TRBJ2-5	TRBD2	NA	TGTGCCAGCAGCTCCGGGACTAGCGGGCAACCCGGGAACTTC	CASSSGTSGQPGNF
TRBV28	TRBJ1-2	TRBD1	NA	TGTGCCAGCAGTTTGGGCAGGACAGGAGCTTATGGCTACACCTTC	CASSLGRTGAYGYTF
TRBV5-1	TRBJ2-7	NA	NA	TGCGCCAGCAGCTTGTTCCCAGGACGGTCCTACGAGCAGTACTTC	CASSLFPGRSYEQYF
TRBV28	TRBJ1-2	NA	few	TGTGCCAGCAGTTTACATAACTATGGCTACACCTTC	CASSLHNYGYTF
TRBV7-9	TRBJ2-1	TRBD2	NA	TGTGCCAGCAGCCTGACTAGCCCCCCTTACAATGAGCAGTTCTTC	CASSLTSPPYNEQFF
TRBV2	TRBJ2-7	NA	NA	TGTGCCACCAACCCGCAGGGATCTTCCTACGAGCAGTACTTC	CATNPQGSSYEQYF
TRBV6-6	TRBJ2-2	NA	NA	TGTGCCAGCACGGTCCAGGGGCGCCTCACCGGGGAGCTGTTTTTT	CASTVQGRLTGELFF
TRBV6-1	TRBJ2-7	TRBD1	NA	TGTGCCAGCAGTGACCCCGGGACAGCGGCCCCCTACGAGCAGTACTTC	CASSDPGTAAPYEQYF
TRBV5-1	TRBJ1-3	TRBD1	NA	TGCGCCAGCAGCCTGCTTGGGACAGAGGGAAACACCATATATTTT	CASSLLGTEGNTIYF
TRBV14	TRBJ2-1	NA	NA	TGTGCCAGCAGCCAAGTGGGCCTCACTGGGAATGAGCAGTTCTTC	CASSQVGLTGNEQFF
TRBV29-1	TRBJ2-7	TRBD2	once	TGCAGCGTTATCCGCAGGACTAGCGGGAGTCTCCACCGAGCCTACGAGCAGTACTTC	CSVIRRTSGSLHRAYEQYF
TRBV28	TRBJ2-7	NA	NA	TGTGCCAGCAGTCCGGGGCAGTCCTACGAGCAGTACTTC	CASSPGQSYEQYF
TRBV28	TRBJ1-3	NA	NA	TGTGCCAGCATCTCTGGAAACACCATATATTTT	CASISGNTIYF
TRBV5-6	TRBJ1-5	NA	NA	TGTGCCAGTTTCCCGGGACGGAGCACGTATAGCAATCAACCCCAGCATTTT	CASFPGRSTYSNQPQHF
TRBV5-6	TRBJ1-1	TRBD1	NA	TGTGCCAGCAGTTTTGACAGGGTTTCGATGAACACTGAAGCTTTCTTT	CASSFDRVSMNTEAFF
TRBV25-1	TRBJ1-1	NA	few	TGTGCCAGCAGTGGTATGGGAAGGGTAACTGAAGCTTTCTTT	CASSGMGRVTEAFF
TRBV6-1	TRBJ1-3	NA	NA	TGTGCCAGCAGTGATCGGCCAAACTCTGGAAACACCATATATTTT	CASSDRPNSGNTIYF
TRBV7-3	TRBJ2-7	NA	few	TGTGCCAGCAGCTTAGGTGAAAGGGTTGGCGAGCAGTACTTC	CASSLGERVGEQYF
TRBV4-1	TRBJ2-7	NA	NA	TGCGCCAGCAGCCAAGTTTGGGGGGATCGTTACGAGCAGTACTTC	CASSQVWGDRYEQYF
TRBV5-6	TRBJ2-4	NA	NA	TGTGCCAGCAGCTTTCCGGGACCGAGAAACATTCAGTACTTC	CASSFPGPRNIQYF
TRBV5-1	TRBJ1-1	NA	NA	TGCGCCAGCAGCCTATCCCCGAGTGGAGCTATGAACACTGAAGCTTTCTTT	CASSLSPSGAMNTEAFF
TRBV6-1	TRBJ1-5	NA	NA	TGTGCCAGCAGTATACAGGAAGCTAGCAATCAGCCCCAGCATTTT	CASSIQEASNQPQHF
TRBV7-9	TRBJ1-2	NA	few	TGTGCCAGCAGCTTGAGAAACGAGCGTGGCTACACCTTC	CASSLRNERGYTF
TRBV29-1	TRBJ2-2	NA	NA	TGCAGCGTTGTGACTGGGGTCAACACCGGGGAGCTGTTTTTT	CSVVTGVNTGELFF
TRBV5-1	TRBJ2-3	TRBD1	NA	TGCGCCAGCACCCGGCGGACAGGGAGCACAGATACGCAGTATTTT	CASTRRTGSTDTQYF
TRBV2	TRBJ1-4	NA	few	TGTGCCAGCAACGAACGGGGCCTCCGTAATGAAAAACTGTTTTTT	CASNERGLRNEKLFF
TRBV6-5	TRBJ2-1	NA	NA	TGTGCCAGCACCCCCGGGTTGGGGCGGGATGAGCAGTTCTTC	CASTPGLGRDEQFF
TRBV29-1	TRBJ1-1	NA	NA	TGCAGCGTTGTGATTGGGCAACTTAACACTGAAGCTTTCTTT	CSVVIGQLNTEAFF
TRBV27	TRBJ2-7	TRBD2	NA	TGTGCCAGCAGTTTACCGAGCGGGGTATTTTACGAGCAGTACTTC	CASSLPSGVFYEQYF
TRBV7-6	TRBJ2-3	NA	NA	TGTGCCAGCAGCCTTCCCAACGGGGATACGCAGTATTTT	CASSLPNGDTQYF
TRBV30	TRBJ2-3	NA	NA	TGTGCCTGGAGCCGCACAGAGGGATCAGATACGCAGTATTTT	CAWSRTEGSDTQYF
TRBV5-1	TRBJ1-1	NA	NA	TGCGCCAGCAGCCCAACCCAACAAGGTGGTGAAGCTTTCTTT	CASSPTQQGGEAFF
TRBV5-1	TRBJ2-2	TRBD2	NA	TGCGCCAGCAGCTTGGCTAGCGGTCGCATTGGAGCCGGGGAGCTGTTTTTT	CASSLASGRIGAGELFF
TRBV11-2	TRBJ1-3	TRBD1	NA	TGTGCCAGCAGCTACGGGGGACAGGGACTCTCTGGAAACACCATATATTTT	CASSYGGQGLSGNTIYF
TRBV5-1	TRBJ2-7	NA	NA	TGCGCCAGCAGTACCAGCGAGGCCCCCTACGCGCAGCAGTACTTC	CASSTSEAPYAQQYF
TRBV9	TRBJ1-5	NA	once	TGTGCCAGCAGCGTAGATCTAAGGCAGCCCCAGCATTTT	CASSVDLRQPQHF
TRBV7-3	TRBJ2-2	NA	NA	TGTGCCAGCAGCTTAAGCGGAAGCACCGGGGAGCTGTTTTTT	CASSLSGSTGELFF
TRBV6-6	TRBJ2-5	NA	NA	TGTGCCAGCAGTTTTTTGCGGGACGGCGAGACCCAGTACTTC	CASSFLRDGETQYF
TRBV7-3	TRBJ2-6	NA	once	TGTGCCAGCAGCCCTCGGGGGCGACTCGCCAACGTCCTGACTTTC	CASSPRGRLANVLTF
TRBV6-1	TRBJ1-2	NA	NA	TGTGCCAGCAGTGAACCGGGACGGGCATTAAGTGGCTACACCTTC	CASSEPGRALSGYTF
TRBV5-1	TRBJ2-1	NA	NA	TGCGCCAGCAGAGTGGGGAGACGTGGGCACAATGAGCAGTTCTTC	CASRVGRRGHNEQFF
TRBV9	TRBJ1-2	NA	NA	TGTGCCAGCAGCGTAGGCAGGGAAGCTGGCTACACCTTC	CASSVGREAGYTF
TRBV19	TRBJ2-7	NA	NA	TGTGCCAGTAGTATCAGCTGGCAGGGGCACGAGCAGTACTTC	CASSISWQGHEQYF